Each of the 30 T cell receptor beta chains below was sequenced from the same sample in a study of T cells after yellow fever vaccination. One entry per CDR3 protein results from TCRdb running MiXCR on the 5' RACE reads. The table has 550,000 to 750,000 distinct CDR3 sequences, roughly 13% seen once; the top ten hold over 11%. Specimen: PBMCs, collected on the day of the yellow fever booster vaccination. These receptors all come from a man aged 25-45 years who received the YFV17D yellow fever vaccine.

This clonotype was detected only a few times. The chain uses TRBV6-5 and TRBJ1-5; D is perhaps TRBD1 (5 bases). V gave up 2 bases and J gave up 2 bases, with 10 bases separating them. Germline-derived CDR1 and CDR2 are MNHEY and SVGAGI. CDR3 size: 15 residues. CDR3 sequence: CASSYGGLGNQPQHF. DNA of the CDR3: TGTGCCAGCAGTTACGGGGGTCTTGGCAATCAGCCCCAGCATTTT.

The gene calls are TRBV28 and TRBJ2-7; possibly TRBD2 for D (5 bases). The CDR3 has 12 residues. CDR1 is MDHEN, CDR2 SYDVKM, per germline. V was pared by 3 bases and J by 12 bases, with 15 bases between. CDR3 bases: TGTGCCAGCAGTTTGTCCGGACCTGGAGGGTACTTC. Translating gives CASSLSGPGGYF.

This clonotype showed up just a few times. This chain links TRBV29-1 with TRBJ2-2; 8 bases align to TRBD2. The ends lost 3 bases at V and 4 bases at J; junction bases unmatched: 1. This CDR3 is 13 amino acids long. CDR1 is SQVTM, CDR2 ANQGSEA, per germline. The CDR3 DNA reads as TGCAGCGTTGATCTAGCGGGCACCGGGGAGCTGTTTTTT. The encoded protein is CSVDLAGTGELFF.

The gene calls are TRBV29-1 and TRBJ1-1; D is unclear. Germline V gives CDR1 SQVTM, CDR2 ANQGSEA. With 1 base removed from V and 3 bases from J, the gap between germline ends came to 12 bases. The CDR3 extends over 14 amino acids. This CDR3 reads CSVEALSEHTEAFF. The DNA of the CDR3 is TGCAGCGTTGAAGCGCTTTCCGAGCACACTGAAGCTTTCTTT.

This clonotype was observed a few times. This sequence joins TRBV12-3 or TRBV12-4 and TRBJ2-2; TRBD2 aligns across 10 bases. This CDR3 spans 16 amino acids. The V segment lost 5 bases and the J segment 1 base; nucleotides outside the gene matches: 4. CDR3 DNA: TGTGCCAGCAGTGTATCTAGCGGGGGGAACACCGGGGAGCTGTTTTTT. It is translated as CASSVSSGGNTGELFF.

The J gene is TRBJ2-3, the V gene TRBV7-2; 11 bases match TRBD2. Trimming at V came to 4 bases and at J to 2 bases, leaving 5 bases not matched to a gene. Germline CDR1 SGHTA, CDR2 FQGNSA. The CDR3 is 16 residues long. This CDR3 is CASSSRTSGFTDTQYF. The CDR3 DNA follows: TGTGCCAGCAGCTCCCGGACTAGCGGGTTCACAGATACGCAGTATTTT.

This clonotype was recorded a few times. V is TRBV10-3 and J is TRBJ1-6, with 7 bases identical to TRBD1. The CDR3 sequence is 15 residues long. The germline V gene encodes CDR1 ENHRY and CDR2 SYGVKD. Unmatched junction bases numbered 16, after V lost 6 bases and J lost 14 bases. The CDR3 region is CAISPGQQTSGTLHF. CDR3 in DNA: TGTGCCATCAGCCCGGGACAGCAGACCTCGGGGACCCTCCACTTT.

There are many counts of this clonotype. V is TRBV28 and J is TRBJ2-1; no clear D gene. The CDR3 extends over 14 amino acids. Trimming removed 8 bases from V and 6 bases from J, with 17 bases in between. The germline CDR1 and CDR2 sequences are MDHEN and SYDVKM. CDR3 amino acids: CASLQKGKVNEQFF. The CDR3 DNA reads TGTGCCAGCTTACAAAAGGGAAAGGTCAATGAGCAGTTCTTC.

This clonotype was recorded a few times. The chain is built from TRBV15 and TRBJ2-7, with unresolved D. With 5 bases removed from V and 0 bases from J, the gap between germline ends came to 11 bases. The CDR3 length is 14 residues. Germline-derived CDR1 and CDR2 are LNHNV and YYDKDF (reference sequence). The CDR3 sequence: CATSPEAVSYEQYF. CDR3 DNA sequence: TGTGCCACCAGCCCCGAGGCTGTCTCCTACGAGCAGTACTTC.

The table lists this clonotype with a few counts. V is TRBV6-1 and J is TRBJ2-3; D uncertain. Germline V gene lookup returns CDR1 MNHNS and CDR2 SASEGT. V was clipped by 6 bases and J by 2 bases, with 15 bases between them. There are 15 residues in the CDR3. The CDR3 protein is CASRPPRRITDTQYF. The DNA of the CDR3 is TGTGCCAGCAGGCCCCCGAGACGTATCACAGATACGCAGTATTTT.

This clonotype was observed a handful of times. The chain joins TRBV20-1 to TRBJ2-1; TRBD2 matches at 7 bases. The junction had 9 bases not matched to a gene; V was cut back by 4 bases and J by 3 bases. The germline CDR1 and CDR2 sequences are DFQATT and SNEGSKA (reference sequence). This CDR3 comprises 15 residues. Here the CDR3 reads CSAKLAGEIYNEQFF. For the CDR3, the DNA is TGCAGTGCTAAGTTGGCGGGAGAGATCTACAATGAGCAGTTCTTC.

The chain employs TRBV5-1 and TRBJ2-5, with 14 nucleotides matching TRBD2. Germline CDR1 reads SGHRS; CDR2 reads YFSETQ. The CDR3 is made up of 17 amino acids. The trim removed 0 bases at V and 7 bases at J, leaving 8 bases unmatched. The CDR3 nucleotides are TGCGCCAGCAGCTTGGAGACTAGCGGGAGGGCCGGAGGGACCCAGTACTTC. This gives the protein CASSLETSGRAGGTQYF.

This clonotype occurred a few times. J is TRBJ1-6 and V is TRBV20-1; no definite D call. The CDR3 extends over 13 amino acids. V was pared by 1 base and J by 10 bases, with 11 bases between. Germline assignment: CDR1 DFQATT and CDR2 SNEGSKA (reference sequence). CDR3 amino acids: CSARVELGSPLHF. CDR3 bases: TGCAGTGCTAGAGTGGAGCTAGGATCACCCCTCCACTTT.

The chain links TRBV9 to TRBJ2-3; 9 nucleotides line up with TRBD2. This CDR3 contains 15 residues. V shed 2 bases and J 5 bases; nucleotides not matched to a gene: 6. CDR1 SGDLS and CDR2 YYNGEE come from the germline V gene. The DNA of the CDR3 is TGTGCCAGCAGCGTCGGCGGGAGGGCCTTAGATACGCAGTATTTT. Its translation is CASSVGGRALDTQYF. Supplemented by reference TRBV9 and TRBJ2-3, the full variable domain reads DSGVTQTPKHLITATGQRVTLRCSPRSGDLSVYWYQQSLDQGLQFLIQYYNGEERAKGNILERFSAQQFPDLHSELNLSSLELGDSALYFCASSVGGRALDTQYFGPGTRLTVL.

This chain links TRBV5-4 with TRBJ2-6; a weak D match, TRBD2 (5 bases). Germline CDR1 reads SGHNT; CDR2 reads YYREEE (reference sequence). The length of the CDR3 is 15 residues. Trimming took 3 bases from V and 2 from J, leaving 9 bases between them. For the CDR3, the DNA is TGTGCCAGCAGCTCCACTAGGGCTGGGGCCAACGTCCTGACTTTC. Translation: CASSSTRAGANVLTF. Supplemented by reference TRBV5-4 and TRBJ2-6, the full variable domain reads ETGVTQSPTHLIKTRGQQVTLRCSSQSGHNTVSWYQQALGQGPQFIFQYYREEENGRGNFPPRFSGLQFPNYSSELNVNALELDDSALYLCASSSTRAGANVLTFGAGSRLTVL.

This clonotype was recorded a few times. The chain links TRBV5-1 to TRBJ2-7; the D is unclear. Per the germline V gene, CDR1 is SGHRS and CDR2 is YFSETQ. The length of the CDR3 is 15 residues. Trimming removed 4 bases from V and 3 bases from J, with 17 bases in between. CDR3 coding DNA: TGCGCCAGCAGCCCCAACGACCGATTGATCTACGAGCAGTACTTC. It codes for CASSPNDRLIYEQYF.

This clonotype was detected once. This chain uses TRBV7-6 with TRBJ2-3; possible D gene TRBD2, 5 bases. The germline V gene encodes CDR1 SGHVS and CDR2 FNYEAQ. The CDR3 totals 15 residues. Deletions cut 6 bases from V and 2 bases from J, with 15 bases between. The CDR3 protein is CASSPAGVPTDTQYF. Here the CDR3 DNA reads TGTGCCAGCAGTCCCGCCGGGGTCCCCACAGATACGCAGTATTTT.

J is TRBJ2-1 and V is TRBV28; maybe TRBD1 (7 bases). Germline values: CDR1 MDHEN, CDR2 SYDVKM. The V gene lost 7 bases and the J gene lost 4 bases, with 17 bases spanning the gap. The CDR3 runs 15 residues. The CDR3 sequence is CASNPGGPPYNEQFF. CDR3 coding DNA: TGTGCCAGCAATCCAGGGGGGCCCCCTTACAATGAGCAGTTCTTC.

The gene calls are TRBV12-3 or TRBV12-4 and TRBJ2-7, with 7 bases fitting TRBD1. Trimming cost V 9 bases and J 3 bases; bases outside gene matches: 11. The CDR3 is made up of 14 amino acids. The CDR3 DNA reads TGTGCCAGTAAATCTGGGACAGACATCTACGAGCAGTACTTC. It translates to CASKSGTDIYEQYF.

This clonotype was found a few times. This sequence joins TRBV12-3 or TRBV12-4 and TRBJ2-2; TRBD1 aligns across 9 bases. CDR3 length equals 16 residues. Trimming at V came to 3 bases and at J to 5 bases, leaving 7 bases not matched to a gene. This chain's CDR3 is CASSFRTGVQTGELFF. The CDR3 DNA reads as TGTGCCAGCAGTTTCAGGACAGGGGTCCAAACCGGGGAGCTGTTTTTT.

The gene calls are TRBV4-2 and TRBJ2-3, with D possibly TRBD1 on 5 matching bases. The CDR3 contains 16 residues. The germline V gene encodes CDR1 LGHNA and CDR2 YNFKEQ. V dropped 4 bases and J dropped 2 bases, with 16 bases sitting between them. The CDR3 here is CASSPTATSTTDTQYF. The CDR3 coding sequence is TGTGCCAGCAGCCCGACAGCCACTTCCACCACAGATACGCAGTATTTT.

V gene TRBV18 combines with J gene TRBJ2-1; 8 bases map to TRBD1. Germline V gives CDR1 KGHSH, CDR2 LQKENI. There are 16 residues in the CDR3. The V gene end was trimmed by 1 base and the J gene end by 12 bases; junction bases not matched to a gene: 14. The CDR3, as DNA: TGTGCCAGCTCACCACGGGGGACAGGCGGGGAAGGAGGGCAGTTCTTC. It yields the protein CASSPRGTGGEGGQFF.

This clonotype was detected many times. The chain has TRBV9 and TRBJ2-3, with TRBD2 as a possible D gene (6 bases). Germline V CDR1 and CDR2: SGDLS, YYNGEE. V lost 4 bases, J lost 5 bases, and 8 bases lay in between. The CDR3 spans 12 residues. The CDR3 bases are TGTGCCAGCAGCCCAGCGGGAGATACGCAGTATTTT. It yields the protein CASSPAGDTQYF. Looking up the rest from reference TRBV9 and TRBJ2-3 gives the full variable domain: DSGVTQTPKHLITATGQRVTLRCSPRSGDLSVYWYQQSLDQGLQFLIQYYNGEERAKGNILERFSAQQFPDLHSELNLSSLELGDSALYFCASSPAGDTQYFGPGTRLTVL.

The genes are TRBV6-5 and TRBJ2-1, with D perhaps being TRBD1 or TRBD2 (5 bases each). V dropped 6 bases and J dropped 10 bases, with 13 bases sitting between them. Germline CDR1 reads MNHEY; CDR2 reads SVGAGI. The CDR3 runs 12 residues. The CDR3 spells CASRLRGREQFF. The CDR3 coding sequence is TGTGCCAGCAGGTTACGGGGCCGGGAGCAGTTCTTC.

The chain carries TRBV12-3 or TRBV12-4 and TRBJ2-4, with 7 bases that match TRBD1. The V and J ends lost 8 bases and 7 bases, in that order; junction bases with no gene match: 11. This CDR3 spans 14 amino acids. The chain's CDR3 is CASRRQGVYNIQYF. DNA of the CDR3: TGTGCCAGCCGGCGACAGGGAGTCTACAACATTCAGTACTTC.

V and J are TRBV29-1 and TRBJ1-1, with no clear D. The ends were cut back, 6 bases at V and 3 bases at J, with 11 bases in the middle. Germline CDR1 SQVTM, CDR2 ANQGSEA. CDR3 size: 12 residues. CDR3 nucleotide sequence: TGCAGCGTCGCCCCCTCATACACTGAAGCTTTCTTT. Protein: CSVAPSYTEAFF.

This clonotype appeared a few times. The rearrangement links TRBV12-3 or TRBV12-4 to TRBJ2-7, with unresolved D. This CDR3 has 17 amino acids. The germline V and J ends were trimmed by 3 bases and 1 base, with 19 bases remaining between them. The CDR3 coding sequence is TGTGCCAGCAGTTTGGGCCGGCACCAGTCATCTTCCTACGAGCAGTACTTC. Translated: CASSLGRHQSSSYEQYF.

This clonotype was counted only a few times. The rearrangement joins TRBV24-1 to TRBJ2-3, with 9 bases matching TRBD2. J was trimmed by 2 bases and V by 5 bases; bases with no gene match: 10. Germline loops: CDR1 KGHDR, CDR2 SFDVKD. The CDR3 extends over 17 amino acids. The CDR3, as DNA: TGTGCCACCAGTGTACTCGCGGGAGGGCCCTCCACAGATACGCAGTATTTT. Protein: CATSVLAGGPSTDTQYF.

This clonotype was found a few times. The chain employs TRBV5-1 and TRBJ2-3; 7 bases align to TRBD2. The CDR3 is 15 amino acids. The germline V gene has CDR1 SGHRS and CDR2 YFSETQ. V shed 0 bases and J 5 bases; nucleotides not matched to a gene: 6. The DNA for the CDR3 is TGCGCCAGCAGCTTGGTACTAGCGCCGAGAGATACGCAGTATTTT. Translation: CASSLVLAPRDTQYF.

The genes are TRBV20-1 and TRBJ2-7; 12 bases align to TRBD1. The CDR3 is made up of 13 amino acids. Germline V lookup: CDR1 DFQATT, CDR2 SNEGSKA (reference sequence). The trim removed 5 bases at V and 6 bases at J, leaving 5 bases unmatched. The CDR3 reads CSARRDRGPEQYF. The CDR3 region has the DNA TGCAGTGCTCGCCGGGACAGGGGGCCCGAGCAGTACTTC.